These 23 T cell receptor beta chains were all obtained from the same sample, sequenced in a study of beta chain features in type 1 diabetes. The sequenced template was cDNA made from the entire isolated RNA. Generated by immunoSEQ multiplex PCR, the TCRdb table keeps only in-frame clones and is missing some. The sample carries some 220,000 clones, about a tenth recorded once. Input material: central memory CD4+ T cells from blood. The receptors come from a man between 18 and 35 years old in good health.

The chain employs TRBV6-6 and TRBJ2-7; the D gene is possibly TRBD2 (5 bases). Trimming took off 5 bases at V and 2 bases at J, with 13 bases between the two ends. The germline CDR1 and CDR2 sequences are MNHNY and SVGAGI (reference sequence). This CDR3 spans 14 amino acids. CDR3 sequence: CASSPPEGAYEQYF. The CDR3 region has the DNA TGTGCCAGCAGTCCCCCCGAGGGCGCCTACGAGCAGTACTTC.

This clone was detected ten times or more. The chain couples TRBV5-4 to TRBJ2-3; maybe TRBD2 (6 bases). Trimming cost V 0 bases and J 1 base, with 12 bases left between them. The CDR3 sequence is 16 residues long. The germline CDR1 and CDR2 sequences are SGHNT and YYREEE (reference sequence). DNA for the CDR3: TGTGCCAGCAGCTTGGAGGCGACTAGACGCACAGATACGCAGTATTTT. Translation gives CASSLEATRRTDTQYF.

The CDR3, as DNA: TGTGCCACCACCACAGGGTCCTACTCCTACGAGCAGTACTTC. Translating gives CATTTGSYSYEQYF. This rearrangement joins TRBV28 to TRBJ2-7; D is perhaps TRBD1 (6 bases). Germline V CDR1 and CDR2: MDHEN, SYDVKM. The V gene lost 10 bases and the J gene lost 0 bases, with 16 bases spanning the gap. The CDR3 runs to 14 residues.

This CDR3 reads CASSPGTGTTETQYF. In nucleotides, the CDR3 is TGTGCCAGCTCTCCCGGGACAGGGACCACGGAGACCCAGTACTTC. V and J are TRBV18 and TRBJ2-5; 9 bases agree with TRBD1. The CDR3 is made up of 15 amino acids. J was trimmed by 5 bases and V by 6 bases; bases with no gene match: 10. CDR1 and CDR2 from the germline V gene are KGHSH and LQKENI.

This clone came up a few times. The V call is TRBV30, the J call TRBJ2-3; D call uncertain. The V end was cut by 2 bases, the J end by 1 base, with 10 bases between. This CDR3 is 14 amino acids long. The germline CDR1 and CDR2 sequences are GTSNPN and SVGIG (reference sequence). Written as DNA, the CDR3 is TGTGCCTGGAGTAACCCCTTTGGCACAGATACGCAGTATTTT. Amino acid sequence: CAWSNPFGTDTQYF.

The genes are TRBV7-8 and TRBJ2-7; D is unresolved. Looked up from germline, CDR1 is SGHVS and CDR2 is FQNEAQ. Trimming took off 5 bases at V and 3 bases at J, with 5 bases between the two ends. The CDR3 extends over 11 amino acids. For the CDR3, the DNA is TGTGCCAGCAGCGACCTCTACGAGCAGTACTTC. Its protein product is CASSDLYEQYF.

This clone has just a few counts. Here the CDR3 DNA reads TGCGCCAGCAGCTTGGGTAGAGGCGGCTACGAGCAGTACTTC. Translating it yields CASSLGRGGYEQYF. V and J are TRBV5-1 and TRBJ2-7; no reliable D call. The V gene lost 0 bases and the J gene lost 3 bases, with 10 bases spanning the gap. The length of the CDR3 is 14 residues. Germline V lookup: CDR1 SGHRS, CDR2 YFSETQ.

This clone was observed a few times. This chain connects TRBV5-4 to TRBJ2-2; TRBD1 matches at 9 bases. J lost 5 bases, V lost 5 bases, and 7 bases had no gene match. From germline, CDR1 is SGHNT and CDR2 YYREEE (reference sequence). CDR3 length: 15 amino acids. CDR3 DNA sequence: TGTGCCAGCAGTCGGACAGGGGAGGCTACCGGGGAGCTGTTTTTT. It yields the protein CASSRTGEATGELFF.

The V call is TRBV30, the J call TRBJ2-5; the D gene is possibly TRBD2 (5 bases). This CDR3 spans 14 amino acids. Germline V gene lookup returns CDR1 GTSNPN and CDR2 SVGIG (reference sequence). V lost 5 bases to trimming and J lost 3 bases, with 16 bases between them. This CDR3 reads CAWASRTLEETQYF. The CDR3 bases are TGTGCCTGGGCCTCGAGGACTTTAGAAGAGACCCAGTACTTC.

The chain employs TRBV5-1 and TRBJ2-7, with D possibly matching TRBD1 (5 bases). V was clipped by 0 bases and J by 7 bases, with 20 bases between them. Germline CDR1 SGHRS, CDR2 YFSETQ. The CDR3 consists of 16 residues. The CDR3 DNA reads TGCGCCAGCAGCTTGGACACTTGGGGCAGGGCTGGAGAGCAGTACTTC. This encodes CASSLDTWGRAGEQYF.

This chain's CDR3 is CASSRGTSGRSTDTQYF. The CDR3, as DNA: TGTGCCAGCAGCCGCGGGACTAGCGGGAGGAGCACAGATACGCAGTATTTT. V is TRBV7-9 and J is TRBJ2-3, with 15 bases that match TRBD2. V lost 5 bases and J lost 0; bases outside the gene matches: 3. This CDR3 region has 17 residues. Germline V gives CDR1 SEHNR, CDR2 FQNEAQ (reference sequence).

The genes are TRBV14 and TRBJ2-7; D is ambiguous. In germline, CDR1 is SGHDN, CDR2 FVKESK. This CDR3 is 14 amino acids long. Trimming pared 4 bases from V and 3 bases from J, leaving 13 bases between. The CDR3: CASSPLSLGYEQYF. CDR3 nucleotide sequence: TGTGCCAGCAGCCCCCTCTCCTTGGGCTACGAGCAGTACTTC.

The gene calls are TRBV28 and TRBJ2-3, with a possible D match to TRBD2 (5 bases). CDR1 is MDHEN, CDR2 SYDVKM, per germline. The CDR3 totals 12 residues. With 7 bases removed from V and 5 bases from J, the gap between germline ends came to 10 bases. This chain's CDR3 is CASTKLGDTQYF. For the CDR3, the DNA is TGTGCCAGCACCAAACTAGGAGATACGCAGTATTTT. Full variable domain (remainder filled in from reference TRBV28 and TRBJ2-3): DVKVTQSSRYLVKRTGEKVFLECVQDMDHENMFWYRQDPGLGLRLIYFSYDVKMKEKGDIPEGYSVSREKKERFSLILESASTNQTSMYLCASTKLGDTQYFGPGTRLTVL.

The chain is built from TRBV6-5 and TRBJ2-1; TRBD2 matches 10 bases. Germline V gene data show CDR1 as MNHEY and CDR2 as SVGAGI. The CDR3 has 16 residues. V trimming: 4 bases; J trimming: 7 bases; junction bases outside the gene matches: 10. The CDR3 is CASSLRIAGGWNEQFF. Written as DNA, the CDR3 is TGTGCCAGCAGTTTACGTATAGCGGGAGGTTGGAATGAGCAGTTCTTC.

This clone was observed a handful of times. The chain combines TRBV30 with TRBJ2-1; D remains ambiguous. The CDR3 sequence is 15 residues long. V lost 0 bases and J 0 bases, leaving 9 bases between the germline ends. CDR1 is GTSNPN, CDR2 SVGIG, per germline (reference sequence). As DNA, the CDR3 is TGTGCCTGGAGTGTACCGTACCGCTCCTACAATGAGCAGTTCTTC. This translates into CAWSVPYRSYNEQFF.

The rearrangement joins TRBV7-2 to TRBJ2-7; 8 bases align to TRBD2. V lost 5 bases and J lost 2; bases outside the gene matches: 5. Germline V gene data show CDR1 as SGHTA and CDR2 as FQGNSA. The CDR3 runs to 14 residues. The CDR3 bases are TGTGCCAGCAGCCCCCCGGGACTAGCCTACGAGCAGTACTTC. Translation: CASSPPGLAYEQYF. The whole variable domain, filled in from reference TRBV7-2 and TRBJ2-7, reads GAGVSQSPSNKVTEKGKDVELRCDPISGHTALYWYRQSLGQGLEFLIYFQGNSAPDKSGLPSDRFSAERTGGSVSTLTIQRTQQEDSAVYLCASSPPGLAYEQYFGPGTRLTVT.

This clone has only a few counts. Other DNA sequences in the sample encode the same CDR3. This rearrangement joins TRBV7-2 to TRBJ2-7; D gene uncertain. V lost 7 bases, J lost 3 bases, and 13 bases lay in between. From germline, CDR1 is SGHTA and CDR2 FQGNSA. This CDR3 is built from 13 residues. For the CDR3, the DNA is TGTGCCAGCACCCCCGATGGGCGCTACGAGCAGTACTTC. This codes for CASTPDGRYEQYF.

The chain uses TRBV29-1 and TRBJ2-4, with 7 positions matching TRBD1. Germline trimming cut 3 bases from V and 1 base from J; bases unmatched to any gene: 0. CDR3 length equals 13 residues. Germline V gene data show CDR1 as SQVTM and CDR2 as ANQGSEA. The DNA of the CDR3 is TGCAGCGTTGAGGACAGGGCCAAAAACATTCAGTACTTC. The encoded protein is CSVEDRAKNIQYF. The entire variable domain, with the rest obtained from reference TRBV29-1 and TRBJ2-4, is as follows: SAVISQKPSRDICQRGTSLTIQCQVDSQVTMMFWYRQQPGQSLTLIATANQGSEATYESGFVIDKFPISRPNLTFSTLTVSNMSPEDSSIYLCSVEDRAKNIQYFGAGTRLSVL.

This clone has a handful of counts. The gene calls are TRBV5-1 and TRBJ2-3, with D possibly TRBD1 on 5 matching bases. V was pared by 1 base and J by 0 bases, with 9 bases between. The CDR3 is 15 residues long. CDR1 SGHRS and CDR2 YFSETQ come from the germline V gene. The CDR3 spells CASSLRQPSTDTQYF. In DNA form, the CDR3 reads TGCGCCAGCAGCTTGAGACAGCCTAGCACAGATACGCAGTATTTT.

This clone was seen a handful of times. This rearrangement joins TRBV15 to TRBJ2-1; D not certain. Looked up from germline, CDR1 is LNHNV and CDR2 is YYDKDF (reference sequence). V lost 1 base and J 8 bases, leaving 9 bases between the germline ends. The CDR3 contains 13 residues. The CDR3 DNA reads TGTGCCACCAGCAGAGTGCCTAGAGATGAGCAGTTCTTC. It specifies CATSRVPRDEQFF.

This clone came up a few times. This chain links TRBV29-1 with TRBJ2-7; 9 bases map to TRBD1. The CDR3 runs 14 residues. J gave up 4 bases and V 1 base, and 5 bases lay outside the gene matches. Germline V gene lookup returns CDR1 SQVTM and CDR2 ANQGSEA. The CDR3 sequence is CSVEVLGQGYEQYF. CDR3 nucleotides: TGCAGCGTTGAAGTTTTGGGACAGGGATACGAGCAGTACTTC.

This clone was seen more than once but under ten times. V usage is TRBV7-2 and J usage is TRBJ1-1; no clear D. Germline CDR1 and CDR2: SGHTA and FQGNSA. This CDR3 spans 13 amino acids. Trimming removed 5 bases at V and 4 bases at J, with 11 bases between. The CDR3 DNA is TGTGCCAGCAGCACACAAGAGGGCACTGAAGCTTTCTTT. It yields the protein CASSTQEGTEAFF. Full variable domain (rest looked up from reference TRBV7-2 and TRBJ1-1): GAGVSQSPSNKVTEKGKDVELRCDPISGHTALYWYRQSLGQGLEFLIYFQGNSAPDKSGLPSDRFSAERTGGSVSTLTIQRTQQEDSAVYLCASSTQEGTEAFFGQGTRLTVV.

The chain couples TRBV25-1 to TRBJ2-1; 8 bases fit TRBD2. V was clipped by 1 base and J by 5 bases; unmatched bases: 7. The germline gives CDR1 MGHDK, CDR2 SYGVNS. This CDR3 comprises 16 residues. The CDR3 nucleotides read TGTGCCAGCAGTGAATGGGAGCGGGAGACGCACAATGAGCAGTTCTTC. Protein sequence: CASSEWERETHNEQFF.